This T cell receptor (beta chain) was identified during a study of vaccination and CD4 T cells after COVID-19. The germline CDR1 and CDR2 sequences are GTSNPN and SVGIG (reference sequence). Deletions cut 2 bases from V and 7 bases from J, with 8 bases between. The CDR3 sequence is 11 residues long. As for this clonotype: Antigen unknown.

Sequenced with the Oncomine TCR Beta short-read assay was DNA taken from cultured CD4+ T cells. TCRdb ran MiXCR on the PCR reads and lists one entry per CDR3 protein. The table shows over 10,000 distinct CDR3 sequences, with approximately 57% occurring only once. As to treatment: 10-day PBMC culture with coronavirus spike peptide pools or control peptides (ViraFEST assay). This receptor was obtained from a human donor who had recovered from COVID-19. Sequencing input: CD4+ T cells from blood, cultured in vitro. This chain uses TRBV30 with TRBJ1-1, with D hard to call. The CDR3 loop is CAWSSQFEAFF. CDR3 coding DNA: TGTGCCTGGAGTAGCCAATTTGAAGCTTTCTTT.